The 27 T cell receptor beta chains presented below share a single source sample, sequenced in a study of Ad26.COV2.S vaccination and SARS-CoV-2 variants. The table came from immunoSEQ multiplex PCR; TCRdb's copy has only in-frame clones and leaves some out. The repertoire holds about 680,000 clones, with 89% as singletons. Noted treatment: roughly 19 received Ad26.COV2.S at low or high dose, single or two shots; 5 received placebo; per-sample allocation not given. Specimen acquisition occurred on day 63 following the initial vaccine or placebo injection. Source: peripheral blood, taken in a trial of Ad26.COV2.S vaccine versus placebo. The origin of the receptors is a person aged 18 to 65 who received the Ad26.COV2.S COVID-19 vaccine or a placebo.

The rearrangement joins TRBV6-5 to TRBJ1-2, with D possibly TRBD1 on 6 matching bases. The V end lost 5 bases, the J end lost 4 bases, and 17 bases lay between the germline ends. Germline CDR1 reads MNHEY; CDR2 reads SVGAGI. The CDR3 length is 15 residues. The CDR3 DNA is TGTGCCAGCAGTCACCGGGACATTTCTATCTATGGCTACACCTTC. Its translation: CASSHRDISIYGYTF.

This clone came up a few times. CDR3 in DNA: TGTGCCAGCAGCCACGCCGACCGCGAGAGGGTGGAAAAACTGTTTTTT. This translates into CASSHADRERVEKLFF. The chain combines TRBV3-1 (or the pseudogene TRBV3-2) with TRBJ1-4; D not certain. The CDR3 extends over 16 amino acids. V gave up 3 bases and J gave up 8 bases, with 19 bases separating them. Germline V CDR1 and CDR2: LGHDT, YNNKEL (reference sequence).

This clone has more than one count but fewer than ten. The chain carries TRBV7-2 and TRBJ1-6, with TRBD1 matching over 8 bases. Germline CDR1 reads SGHTA; CDR2 reads FQGNSA. The CDR3 covers 14 residues. With V trimmed by 5 bases and J by 5 bases, 2 bases remained unmatched. The CDR3 region has the DNA TGTGCCAGCAGCCTGACAGGGGATAATTCACCCCTCCACTTT. Amino acid sequence: CASSLTGDNSPLHF.

The chain joins TRBV30 to TRBJ1-4; TRBD1 might be the D (6 bases). The CDR3 runs to 15 residues. Looked up from germline, CDR1 is GTSNPN and CDR2 is SVGIG (reference sequence). The ends were cut back, 4 bases at V and 5 bases at J, with 17 bases in the middle. CDR3 region: CAWKAGHFSNEKLFF. CDR3 DNA: TGTGCCTGGAAGGCGGGACATTTTTCCAATGAAAAACTGTTTTTT.

J is TRBJ2-2 and V is TRBV19; TRBD1 or TRBD2 may be the D gene (6 bases each). Germline V CDR1 and CDR2: LNHDA, SQIVND (reference sequence). The CDR3 has 16 residues. Trimming left V 7 bases short and J 3 bases short, with 18 bases between. The CDR3 DNA is TGTGCCAGTAAAGGGGGGAGAACCAGTGACACCGGGGAGCTGTTTTTT. Its translation: CASKGGRTSDTGELFF.

The V call is TRBV5-6, the J call TRBJ2-1; the match to TRBD1 covers 8 bases. V was pared by 4 bases and J by 2 bases, with 8 bases of the junction left unmatched. The CDR3 is 16 residues long. Germline CDR1 and CDR2: SGHDT and YYEEEE. The CDR3 DNA follows: TGTGCCAGCAGCGTGGACAGGGATCCTACCTACAATGAGCAGTTCTTC. It translates to CASSVDRDPTYNEQFF.

The chain uses TRBV18 and TRBJ2-1, with 10 bases aligning to TRBD1. The J segment lost 0 bases and the V segment lost 1 base, leaving 3 bases of the junction unmatched. Germline V gene lookup returns CDR1 KGHSH and CDR2 LQKENI. The CDR3 sequence is 17 residues long. CDR3 sequence: CASSPRGQGSSYNEQFF. The DNA of the CDR3 is TGTGCCAGCTCACCACGGGGACAGGGGAGCTCCTACAATGAGCAGTTCTTC.

The genes are TRBV5-4 and TRBJ2-5; a possible D gene is TRBD1 (6 bases). Trimming removed 0 bases from V and 1 base from J, with 10 bases in between. CDR3 size: 15 residues. The V gene's germline CDR1 is SGHNT and CDR2 YYREEE (reference sequence). The CDR3: CASSLGQGIQETQYF. For the CDR3, the DNA is TGTGCCAGCAGCTTGGGGCAGGGGATCCAAGAGACCCAGTACTTC.

The chain joins TRBV5-5 to TRBJ1-2; D is unclear. This CDR3 region has 15 residues. The ends were cut back, 4 bases at V and 3 bases at J, with 16 bases in the middle. Germline CDR1 SGHKS, CDR2 YYEKEE (reference sequence). The CDR3 DNA reads TGTGCCAGCAGCCCCAGGACTGACTTCGACTATGGCTACACCTTC. Protein: CASSPRTDFDYGYTF. Drawing the rest from reference TRBV5-5 and TRBJ1-2, the complete variable domain is DAGVTQSPTHLIKTRGQQVTLRCSPISGHKSVSWYQQVLGQGPQFIFQYYEKEERGRGNFPDRFSARQFPNYSSELNVNALLLGDSALYLCASSPRTDFDYGYTFGSGTRLTVV.

V is TRBV3-1 (or the pseudogene TRBV3-2) and J is TRBJ2-6; D unresolved. The germline V and J ends were trimmed by 0 bases and 4 bases, with 10 bases remaining between them. Germline V gene data show CDR1 as LGHDT and CDR2 as YNNKEL (reference sequence). The CDR3 runs 16 residues. The CDR3 nucleotides are TGTGCCAGCAGCCAAGATGCAAGGTTGGGGGCCAACGTCCTGACTTTC. Amino acids: CASSQDARLGANVLTF.

This chain links TRBV11-2 with TRBJ2-7, with 7 bases lining up with TRBD2. Trimming removed 6 bases from V and 3 bases from J; junction bases left unmatched: 8. This CDR3 comprises 14 residues. CDR1 and CDR2 from the germline V gene are SGHAT and FQNNGV. The CDR3 loop is CASSRGAGVYEQYF. CDR3 nucleotide sequence: TGTGCCAGCAGTCGCGGGGCGGGAGTCTACGAGCAGTACTTC.

The rearrangement joins TRBV11-2 to TRBJ2-7; D ambiguous. V lost 1 base and J 2 bases, leaving 9 bases between the germline ends. The germline CDR1 and CDR2 sequences are SGHAT and FQNNGV. There are 14 residues in the CDR3. Here the CDR3 reads CASSLVNRPYEQYF. The CDR3 DNA follows: TGTGCCAGCAGCTTAGTAAACAGACCCTACGAGCAGTACTTC. Full variable domain (rest looked up from reference TRBV11-2 and TRBJ2-7): EAGVAQSPRYKIIEKRQSVAFWCNPISGHATLYWYQQILGQGPKLLIQFQNNGVVDDSQLPKDRFSAERLKGVDSTLKIQPAKLEDSAVYLCASSLVNRPYEQYFGPGTRLTVT.

V usage is TRBV5-4 and J usage is TRBJ2-7; D may be TRBD2 (6 bases). Trimming left V 4 bases short and J 7 bases short, with 15 bases between. The V gene's germline CDR1 is SGHNT and CDR2 YYREEE (reference sequence). The CDR3 consists of 13 residues. This CDR3 reads CASSAPGDLEQYF. DNA of the CDR3: TGTGCCAGCAGCGCCCCGGGAGACCTAGAGCAGTACTTC.

In this sample, this clone turned up once. The rearrangement uses TRBV7-2 and TRBJ2-1; the match to TRBD2 covers 9 bases. The length of the CDR3 is 16 residues. V lost 2 bases and J lost 3; bases outside the gene matches: 5. Germline CDR1 is SGHTA and CDR2 is FQGNSA. The CDR3 nucleotides read TGTGCCAGCAGCTTACGGCGGGAGGGCCGCTACAATGAGCAGTTCTTC. This encodes CASSLRREGRYNEQFF.

The DNA for the CDR3 is TGTGCCAGCAATGGGCTAGCGGGAGCAGATACGCAGTATTTT. This translates into CASNGLAGADTQYF. The chain employs TRBV6-5 and TRBJ2-3; TRBD2 aligns across 10 bases. J was trimmed by 4 bases and V by 7 bases; bases with no gene match: 5. Looked up from germline, CDR1 is MNHEY and CDR2 is SVGAGI. The CDR3 covers 14 residues.

The rearrangement joins TRBV7-2 to TRBJ1-5, with D unresolved. The length of the CDR3 is 13 residues. The germline V gene encodes CDR1 SGHTA and CDR2 FQGNSA. V lost 0 bases to trimming and J lost 7 bases, with 7 bases between them. The CDR3 sequence: CASSLAEEQPQHF. The DNA for the CDR3 is TGTGCCAGCAGCTTAGCGGAGGAGCAGCCCCAGCATTTT.

This clone was counted a few times. The rearrangement joins TRBV30 to TRBJ1-5; D unresolved. The CDR3 is 13 residues long. Trimming pared 1 base from V and 9 bases from J, leaving 13 bases between. Per the germline V gene, CDR1 is GTSNPN and CDR2 is SVGIG (reference sequence). The DNA of the CDR3 is TGTGCCTGGAGTGGTGAGGTCGATACGCCCCAGCATTTT. Protein product: CAWSGEVDTPQHF.

This clone was counted a single time. The rearrangement joins TRBV7-8 to TRBJ1-1; possibly TRBD1 for D (6 bases). The CDR3 is 16 amino acids. V lost 4 bases, J lost 5 bases, and 20 bases lay in between. CDR1 and CDR2 (germline): SGHVS, FQNEAQ. CDR3 protein: CASSSEGVPQWTEAFF. CDR3 nucleotide sequence: TGTGCCAGCAGCTCCGAGGGGGTCCCCCAGTGGACTGAAGCTTTCTTT.

This clone was picked up a small number of times. Other DNA sequences within the sample encode an identical CDR3. The genes are TRBV30 and TRBJ2-3; D is unclear. V lost 0 bases, J lost 5 bases, and 6 bases lay in between. This CDR3 is built from 12 residues. The germline gives CDR1 GTSNPN, CDR2 SVGIG (reference sequence). In DNA form, the CDR3 reads TGTGCCTGGAGTGTACTGGGAGATACGCAGTATTTT. As protein: CAWSVLGDTQYF. Combining the CDR3 with reference TRBV30 and TRBJ2-3 gives the whole variable domain SQTIHQWPATLVQPVGSPLSLECTVEGTSNPNLYWYRQAAGRGLQLLFYSVGIGQISSEVPQNLSASRPQDRQFILSSKKLLLSDSGFYLCAWSVLGDTQYFGPGTRLTVL.

This clone appeared a few times. This chain connects TRBV7-8 to TRBJ2-7, with D perhaps given as TRBD1 or TRBD2 (5 bases each). CDR3 length: 14 residues. Trimming left V 1 base short and J 5 bases short, with 12 bases between. CDR1 is SGHVS and CDR2 is FQNEAQ in the germline V gene. CDR3 sequence reads: CASSLVGLAHEQYF. CDR3 coding DNA: TGTGCCAGCAGCTTAGTGGGGCTAGCCCACGAGCAGTACTTC.

The V gene is TRBV19, the J gene TRBJ2-5, with 8 bases lining up with TRBD1. Germline loops: CDR1 LNHDA, CDR2 SQIVND (reference sequence). The ends lost 5 bases at V and 3 bases at J; junction bases unmatched: 8. CDR3 size: 15 residues. For the CDR3, the DNA is TGTGCCAGTAGTCCCCGGACAGGGCTGGAAGAGACCCAGTACTTC. Translating gives CASSPRTGLEETQYF.

The chain has TRBV7-2 and TRBJ2-7, with TRBD2 identical over 14 bases. Looked up from germline, CDR1 is SGHTA and CDR2 is FQGNSA. This CDR3 has 17 residues. J lost 7 bases, V lost 5 bases, and 13 bases had no gene match. The CDR3 bases are TGTGCCAGCAGCCACTCCGGGACTAGCGGGAGTCGAGGGGAGCAGTACTTC. As protein: CASSHSGTSGSRGEQYF.

The rearrangement links TRBV7-9 to TRBJ2-4; D is perhaps TRBD2 (6 bases). Trimming pared 2 bases from V and 9 bases from J, leaving 11 bases between. This CDR3 region has 13 residues. Looked up from germline, CDR1 is SEHNR and CDR2 is FQNEAQ (reference sequence). Here the CDR3 DNA reads TGTGCCAGCAGCTTATTAGGAGGGCCCATTCAGTACTTC. Its translation: CASSLLGGPIQYF.

The chain has TRBV5-1 and TRBJ1-2; perhaps TRBD1 as D (5 bases). The CDR3 is made up of 12 amino acids. Trimming shortened V by 4 bases and J by 6 bases, and 10 bases separated the two germline ends. Germline-derived CDR1 and CDR2 are SGHRS and YFSETQ. The CDR3 loop reads CASSPQGNGYTF. The DNA for the CDR3 is TGCGCCAGCAGCCCGCAGGGAAATGGCTACACCTTC.

This chain uses TRBV6-6 with TRBJ1-5; 7 bases map to TRBD1. The CDR3 is 16 residues long. J lost 5 bases, V lost 3 bases, and 10 bases had no gene match. Germline values: CDR1 MNHNY, CDR2 SVGAGI (reference sequence). The CDR3 loop reads CASSYGTDFLYQPQHF. The CDR3 bases are TGTGCCAGCAGTTATGGGACAGATTTTCTATATCAGCCCCAGCATTTT.

V is TRBV29-1 and J is TRBJ1-2; the match to TRBD1 covers 9 bases. Unmatched junction bases numbered 6, after V lost 3 bases and J lost 7 bases. The length of the CDR3 is 13 residues. Germline V gene lookup returns CDR1 SQVTM and CDR2 ANQGSEA. Here the CDR3 reads CSVEPQGALGYTF. The CDR3 DNA sequence: TGCAGCGTTGAGCCACAGGGGGCGCTTGGCTACACCTTC.

The J gene is TRBJ1-1, the V gene TRBV11-2; D unresolved. CDR3 length equals 13 residues. Germline CDR1 SGHAT, CDR2 FQNNGV. Deletions cut 3 bases from V and 2 bases from J, with 7 bases between. CDR3 bases: TGTGCCAGCAGCTTGGGCCCTAACACTGAAGCTTTCTTT. Encoded protein: CASSLGPNTEAFF.